Reported below is one T cell receptor (beta chain). The antigen is not known. Source study methods: ImmunoSEQ junction-only sequences lacked quality scores, so their filtering differed. Measured with immunoSEQ multiplex PCR; TCRdb has only the in-frame clones, and not every one. D and trimming come from the DNA, and the V and J calls and clone size come from that table. This sample has about 2.1 million clones, with over 85% found just once. Cells designated naive CD8 were CD45RO-negative and were positively selected for CCR7, with terminally differentiated effector memory CD45RA+ cells excluded. These data come from a study of shared clonotypes between healthy human individuals. Turning to the study itself: The cohort had a couple of women and a few men, ages 18 to 49. Used for every donor were three CD4 naive, three CD4 memory, two CD8 naive and one CD8 memory plate. Notes on the study in general: A reduction in generation probabilities was seen for non-shared clonotypes relative to those shared by all four donors.

V lost 5 bases and J lost 3, with 11 bases in between. This CDR3 region has 14 residues. CDR1 and CDR2 (germline): SGHTA, FQGNSA. J is TRBJ1-5 and V is TRBV7-2; D unclear. The source of this sequence is a man between 18 and 29 years old in good health. Some clones in this sample may be carry-over from other donors' samples. Sequenced material: naive CD8+ T cells from PBMCs. The CDR3 DNA is TGTGCCAGCAGCCCCACTCGCTTCAATCAGCCCCAGCATTTT. This sequence encodes CASSPTRFNQPQHF.